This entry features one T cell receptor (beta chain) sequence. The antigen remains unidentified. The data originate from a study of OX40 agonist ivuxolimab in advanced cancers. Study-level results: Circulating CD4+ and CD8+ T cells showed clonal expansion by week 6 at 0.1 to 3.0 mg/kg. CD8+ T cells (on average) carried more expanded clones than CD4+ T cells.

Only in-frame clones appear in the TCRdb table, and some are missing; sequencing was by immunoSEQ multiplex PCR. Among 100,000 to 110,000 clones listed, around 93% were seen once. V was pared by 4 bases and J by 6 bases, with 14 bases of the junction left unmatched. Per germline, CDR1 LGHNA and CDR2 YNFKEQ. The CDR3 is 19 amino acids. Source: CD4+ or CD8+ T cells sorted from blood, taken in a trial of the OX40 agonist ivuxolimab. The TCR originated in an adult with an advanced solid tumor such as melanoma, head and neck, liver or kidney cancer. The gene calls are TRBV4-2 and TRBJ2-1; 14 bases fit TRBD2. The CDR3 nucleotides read TGTGCCAGCAGCCGGTCGACTAGCGGGAGGGCCGGGGTAGGCAATGAGCAGTTCTTC. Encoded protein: CASSRSTSGRAGVGNEQFF.